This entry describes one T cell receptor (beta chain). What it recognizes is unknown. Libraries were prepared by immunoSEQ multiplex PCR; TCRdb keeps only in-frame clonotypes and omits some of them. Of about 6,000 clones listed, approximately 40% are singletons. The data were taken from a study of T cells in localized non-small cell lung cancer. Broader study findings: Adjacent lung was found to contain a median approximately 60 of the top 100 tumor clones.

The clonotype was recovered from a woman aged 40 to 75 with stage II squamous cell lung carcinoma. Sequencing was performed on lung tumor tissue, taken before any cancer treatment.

The CDR3 sequence: CASSLQGLGTDTQYF. CDR3 in DNA: TGTGCCAGCAGTTTACAAGGGTTGGGCACAGATACGCAGTATTTT. This sequence joins TRBV28 and TRBJ2-3, with unresolved D. V was cut by 2 bases and J by 1 base, with 10 bases left in between. Germline V gene data show CDR1 as MDHEN and CDR2 as SYDVKM. This CDR3 spans 15 amino acids.